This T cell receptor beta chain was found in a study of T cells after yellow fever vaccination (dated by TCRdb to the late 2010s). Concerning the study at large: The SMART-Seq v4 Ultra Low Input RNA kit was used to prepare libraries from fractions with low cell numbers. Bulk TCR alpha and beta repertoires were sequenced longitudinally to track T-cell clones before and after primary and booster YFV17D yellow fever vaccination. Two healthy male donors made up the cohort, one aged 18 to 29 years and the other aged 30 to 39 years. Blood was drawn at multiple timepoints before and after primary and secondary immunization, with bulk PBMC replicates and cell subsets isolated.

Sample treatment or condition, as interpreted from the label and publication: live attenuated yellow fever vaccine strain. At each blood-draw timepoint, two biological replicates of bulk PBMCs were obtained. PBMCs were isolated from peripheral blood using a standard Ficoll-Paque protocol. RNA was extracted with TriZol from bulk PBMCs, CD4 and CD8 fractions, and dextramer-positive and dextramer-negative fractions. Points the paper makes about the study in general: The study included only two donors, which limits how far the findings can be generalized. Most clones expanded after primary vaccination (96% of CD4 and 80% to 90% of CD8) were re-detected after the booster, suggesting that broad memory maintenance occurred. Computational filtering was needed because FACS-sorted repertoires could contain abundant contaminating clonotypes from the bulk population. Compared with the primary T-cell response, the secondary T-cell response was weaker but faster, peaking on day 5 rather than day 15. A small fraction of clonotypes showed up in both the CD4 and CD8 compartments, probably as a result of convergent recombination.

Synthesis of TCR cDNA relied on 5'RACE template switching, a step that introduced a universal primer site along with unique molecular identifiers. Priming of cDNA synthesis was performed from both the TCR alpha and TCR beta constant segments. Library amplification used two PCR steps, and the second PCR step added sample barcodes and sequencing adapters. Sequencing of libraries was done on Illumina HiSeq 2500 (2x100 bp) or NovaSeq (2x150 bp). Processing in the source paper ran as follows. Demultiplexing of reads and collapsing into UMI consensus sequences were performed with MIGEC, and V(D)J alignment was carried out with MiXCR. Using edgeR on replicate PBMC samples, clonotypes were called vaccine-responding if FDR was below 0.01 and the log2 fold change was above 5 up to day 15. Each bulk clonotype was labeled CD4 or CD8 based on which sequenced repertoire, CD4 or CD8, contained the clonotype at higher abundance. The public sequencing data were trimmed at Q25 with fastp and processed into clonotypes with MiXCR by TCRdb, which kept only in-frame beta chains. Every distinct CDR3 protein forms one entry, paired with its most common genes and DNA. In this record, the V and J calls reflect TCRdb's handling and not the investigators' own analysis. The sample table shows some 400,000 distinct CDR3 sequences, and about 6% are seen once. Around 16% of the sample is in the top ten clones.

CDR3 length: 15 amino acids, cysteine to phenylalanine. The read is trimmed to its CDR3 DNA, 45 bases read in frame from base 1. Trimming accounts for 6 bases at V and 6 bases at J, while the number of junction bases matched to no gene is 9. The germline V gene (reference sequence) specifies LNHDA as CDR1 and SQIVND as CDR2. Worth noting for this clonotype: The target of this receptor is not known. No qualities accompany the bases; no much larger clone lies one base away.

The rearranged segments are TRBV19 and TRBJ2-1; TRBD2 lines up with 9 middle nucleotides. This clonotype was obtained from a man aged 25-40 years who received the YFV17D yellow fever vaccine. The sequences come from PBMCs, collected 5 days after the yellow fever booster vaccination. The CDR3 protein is CASRLSGRTGNEQFF. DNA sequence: TGTGCCAGTAGACTAAGCGGGAGGACGGGCAATGAGCAGTTCTTC.